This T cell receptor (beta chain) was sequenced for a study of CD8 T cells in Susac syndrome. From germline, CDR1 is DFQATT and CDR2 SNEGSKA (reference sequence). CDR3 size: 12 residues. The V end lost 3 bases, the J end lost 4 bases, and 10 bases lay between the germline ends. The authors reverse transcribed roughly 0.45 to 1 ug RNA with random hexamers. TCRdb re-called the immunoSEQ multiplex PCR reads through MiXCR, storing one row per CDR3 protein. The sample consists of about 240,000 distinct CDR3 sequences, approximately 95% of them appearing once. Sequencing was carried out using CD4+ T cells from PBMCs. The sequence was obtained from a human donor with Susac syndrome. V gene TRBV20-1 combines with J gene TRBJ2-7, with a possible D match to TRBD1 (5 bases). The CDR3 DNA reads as TGCAGTGCTAGGGTGGACAAATACGAGCAGTACTTC. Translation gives CSARVDKYEQYF.